These 10 T cell receptor beta chains originate from one sample sequenced in a study of blood T cell repertoires in COVID-19. This table comes from immunoSEQ multiplex PCR, and its TCRdb copy is limited to in-frame clones, with some not included. The sample includes around 290,000 clones, approximately 90% seen only once; the top ten take 0.9% to 1.2%. Sequencing was done on a sample of PBMCs or T cells enriched from blood (not recorded which). The receptors stem from a young woman who had recovered from COVID-19.

V and J are TRBV4-3 and TRBJ2-3; TRBD2 agrees at 8 bases. The CDR3 covers 15 residues. Unmatched junction bases numbered 8, after V lost 8 bases and J lost 1 base. Germline CDR1 and CDR2: LGHNA and YSLEER. In DNA, the CDR3 is TGCGCCAGCTCTCCCGGAGCGGGGGGCACAGATACGCAGTATTTT. It is translated as CASSPGAGGTDTQYF.

V usage is TRBV9 and J usage is TRBJ2-1; TRBD2 matches at 8 bases. There are 11 residues in the CDR3. Per germline, CDR1 SGDLS and CDR2 YYNGEE. Losses at the gene ends were 3 bases for V and 12 bases for J; bases not matched to a gene: 2. CDR3 loop: CASSGGLGQFF. The CDR3 nucleotides read TGTGCCAGCAGCGGGGGACTAGGGCAGTTCTTC.

As to this clone: The same CDR3 is also encoded by other DNA sequences in this sample. The chain carries TRBV5-1 and TRBJ1-3; TRBD1 might be the D (5 bases). V lost 4 bases and J lost 0, with 8 bases in between. Per germline, CDR1 SGHRS and CDR2 YFSETQ. The length of the CDR3 is 14 residues. The CDR3 DNA follows: TGCGCCAGCAGCCCTGACAGCTCTGGAAACACCATATATTTT. Translating gives CASSPDSSGNTIYF.

With respect to this clone: The sample holds other DNA sequences that translate to the same CDR3. This chain links TRBV7-3 with TRBJ2-3, with a tentative D call TRBD1 (6 bases). This CDR3 spans 13 amino acids. Germline CDR1 SGHTA, CDR2 FQGTGA. Trimming took 2 bases from V and 5 from J, leaving 8 bases between them. The CDR3, as DNA: TGTGCCAGCAGCTTAGGGGGCATAGATACGCAGTATTTT. It specifies CASSLGGIDTQYF.

The chain combines TRBV7-9 with TRBJ1-2, with a tentative D call TRBD1 (6 bases). With 3 bases removed from V and 3 bases from J, the gap between germline ends came to 8 bases. The germline V gene encodes CDR1 SEHNR and CDR2 FQNEAQ (reference sequence). This CDR3 region has 13 residues. The CDR3 reads CASSFAGDYGYTF. For the CDR3, the DNA is TGTGCCAGCAGCTTCGCAGGGGACTATGGCTACACCTTC.

This clone was found once. CDR3 bases: TGCGCCAGCAGCCCCGGACTAGCGGGAGGGGTCTACGAGCAGTACTTC. Residues: CASSPGLAGGVYEQYF. The rearrangement uses TRBV4-3 and TRBJ2-7, with 15 positions matching TRBD2. The CDR3 extends over 16 amino acids. The V gene's germline CDR1 is LGHNA and CDR2 YSLEER. After removal of 4 bases from V and 3 bases from J, the junction contained 4 bases not matched to a gene.

The chain employs TRBV6-2 or TRBV6-3 and TRBJ1-4, with D perhaps TRBD1 (6 bases). Trimming removed 3 bases at V and 5 bases at J, with 16 bases between. CDR3 size: 16 residues. CDR1 and CDR2 (germline): MNHEY, SVGEGT. CDR3 nucleotides: TGTGCCAGCAGTTATTCACACAGGGCGAGGAATGAAAAACTGTTTTTT. Protein product: CASSYSHRARNEKLFF.

The genes are TRBV3-1 (or the pseudogene TRBV3-2) and TRBJ1-2; D is uncertain. From germline, CDR1 is LGHDT and CDR2 YNNKEL (reference sequence). V lost 1 base to trimming and J lost 4 bases, with 13 bases between them. This CDR3 has 15 residues. In DNA, the CDR3 is TGTGCCAGCAGCCAAGGGGCGGGTATGTCCTATGGCTACACCTTC. Translating gives CASSQGAGMSYGYTF.

The rearrangement joins TRBV28 to TRBJ1-4, with TRBD1 matching 8 bases. Germline loops: CDR1 MDHEN, CDR2 SYDVKM. J was trimmed by 8 bases and V by 6 bases; bases with no gene match: 8. CDR3 size: 14 residues. CDR3 sequence (DNA): TGTGCCAGCAGCATATTGACAGGGGTGGAAAAACTGTTTTTT. Translation: CASSILTGVEKLFF. Full variable domain (rest looked up from reference TRBV28 and TRBJ1-4): DVKVTQSSRYLVKRTGEKVFLECVQDMDHENMFWYRQDPGLGLRLIYFSYDVKMKEKGDIPEGYSVSREKKERFSLILESASTNQTSMYLCASSILTGVEKLFFGSGTQLSVL.

The rearrangement joins TRBV11-2 to TRBJ2-2; maybe TRBD2 (6 bases). V lost 5 bases to trimming and J lost 3 bases, with 13 bases between them. From germline, CDR1 is SGHAT and CDR2 FQNNGV. The CDR3 contains 15 residues. The chain's CDR3 is CASSLGGSDTGELFF. The CDR3 DNA is TGTGCCAGCAGCCTCGGGGGTAGCGACACCGGGGAGCTGTTTTTT.